Following are 10 T cell receptor beta chains from one sample sequenced in a study of early T cells in non-severe SARS-CoV-2 infection. TCRdb reprocessed the 5' RACE reads with MiXCR, giving one entry per CDR3 protein. The sample shows some 71,000 distinct CDR3 sequences, approximately 10% of them seen only once. The specimen sequenced was whole blood. All receptors derive from an adult who was a healthcare worker with PCR-confirmed SARS-CoV-2 infection or an uninfected control (not recorded which).

This clonotype was counted a few times. The chain recombines TRBV20-1 with TRBJ2-7; a possible D gene is TRBD1 (6 bases). Germline V gene sequence: CDR1 DFQATT, CDR2 SNEGSKA (reference sequence). The CDR3 loop spans 16 amino acids. Trimming took 5 bases from V and 2 from J, leaving 22 bases between them. The CDR3 DNA sequence: TGCAGTGCTGCTACGCCCGGGACACGGAGACCCTACGAGCAGTACTTC. Translated: CSAATPGTRRPYEQYF.

The sample holds many counts of this clonotype. The DNA for the CDR3 is TGTGCCAGCTCACCTTCGACGGGTATGAGGTCTGGCTACACCTTC. The encoded protein is CASSPSTGMRSGYTF. The gene calls are TRBV18 and TRBJ1-2; D is uncertain. Germline V CDR1 and CDR2: KGHSH, LQKENI. V was pared by 3 bases and J by 7 bases, with 18 bases between. The CDR3 has 15 amino acids.

At least ten counts were recorded for this clonotype. CDR3 DNA sequence: TGTGCCAGCAGCTTAGTTTCACAGTTGAGCTCCTACAATGAGCAGTTCTTC. Its protein product is CASSLVSQLSSYNEQFF. V and J are TRBV7-6 and TRBJ2-1; no clear D gene. The CDR3 runs 17 residues. CDR1 and CDR2 (germline): SGHVS, FNYEAQ. Trimming took 1 base from V and 0 from J, leaving 13 bases between them.

At least ten counts were recorded for this clonotype. V and J are TRBV5-5 and TRBJ2-7, with unresolved D. CDR1 is SGHKS and CDR2 is YYEKEE in the germline V gene (reference sequence). Trimming left V 6 bases short and J 1 base short, with 14 bases between. This CDR3 spans 14 amino acids. The CDR3 here is CASNRPRHSYEQYF. CDR3 nucleotides: TGTGCCAGCAACCGACCCAGGCATTCCTACGAGCAGTACTTC.

This clonotype was seen a handful of times. V gene TRBV5-1 combines with J gene TRBJ1-2; D unclear. This CDR3 is 12 amino acids long. Germline V gene sequence: CDR1 SGHRS, CDR2 YFSETQ. Trimming took off 2 bases at V and 4 bases at J, with 6 bases between the two ends. CDR3 residues: CASSFDVYGYTF. The CDR3 bases are TGCGCCAGCAGCTTTGATGTCTATGGCTACACCTTC.

The sample holds a few counts of this clonotype. V usage is TRBV27 and J usage is TRBJ2-7; 9 nucleotides line up with TRBD2. Germline V gives CDR1 MNHEY, CDR2 SMNVEV (reference sequence). V gave up 6 bases and J gave up 3 bases; unmatched junction bases: 3. The CDR3 contains 13 residues. The CDR3 bases are TGTGCCAGCAGGGCGGGGGGGTTCTACGAGCAGTACTTC. It is translated as CASRAGGFYEQYF.

This clonotype was seen many times. The CDR3: CAWSVAVSGNTIYF. DNA for the CDR3: TGTGCCTGGAGTGTAGCGGTCTCTGGAAACACCATATATTTT. The chain uses TRBV30 and TRBJ1-3; no clear D gene. V was cut by 0 bases and J by 0 bases, with 6 bases left in between. This CDR3 is built from 14 residues. The germline V gene encodes CDR1 GTSNPN and CDR2 SVGIG (reference sequence).

This rearrangement joins TRBV7-3 to TRBJ1-6; a possible D gene is TRBD1 (5 bases). This CDR3 has 13 residues. Trimming removed 5 bases from V and 6 bases from J, with 8 bases in between. Germline CDR1 reads SGHTA; CDR2 reads FQGTGA. CDR3 loop: CASSHGANSPLHF. The CDR3 nucleotides read TGTGCCAGCAGCCACGGGGCTAATTCACCCCTCCACTTT.

This clonotype was recorded at least ten times. The V gene is TRBV5-1, the J gene TRBJ2-1; no reliable D call. From germline, CDR1 is SGHRS and CDR2 YFSETQ. With 4 bases removed from V and 5 bases from J, the gap between germline ends came to 13 bases. This CDR3 region has 14 residues. DNA of the CDR3: TGCGCCAGCAGCAGGCCCTTAATAGACAATGAGCAGTTCTTC. It translates to CASSRPLIDNEQFF.

The J gene is TRBJ2-3, the V gene TRBV29-1, with 10 bases aligning to TRBD2. With 3 bases clipped from V and 6 bases from J, the junction kept 6 bases outside the gene matches. Germline CDR1 and CDR2: SQVTM and ANQGSEA. CDR3 length equals 14 residues. The CDR3: CSVEKGTSDDTQYF. In DNA, the CDR3 is TGCAGCGTTGAGAAAGGGACTAGCGATGATACGCAGTATTTT.